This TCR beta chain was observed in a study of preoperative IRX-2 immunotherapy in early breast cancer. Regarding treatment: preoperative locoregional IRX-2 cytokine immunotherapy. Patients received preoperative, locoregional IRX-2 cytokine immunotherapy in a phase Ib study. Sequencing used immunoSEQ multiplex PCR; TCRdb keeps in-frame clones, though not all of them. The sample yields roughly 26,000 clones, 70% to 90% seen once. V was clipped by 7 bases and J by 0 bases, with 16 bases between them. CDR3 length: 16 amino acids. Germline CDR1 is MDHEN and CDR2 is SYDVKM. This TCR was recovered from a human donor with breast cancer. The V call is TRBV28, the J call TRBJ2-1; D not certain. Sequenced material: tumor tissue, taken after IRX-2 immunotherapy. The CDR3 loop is CASKAIGGSSYNEQFF. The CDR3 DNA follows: TGTGCCAGCAAAGCTATCGGTGGTAGCTCCTACAATGAGCAGTTCTTC.